These 30 T cell receptor beta chains share one sample of origin, sequenced in a study of vaccination and CD4 T cells after COVID-19. Treatment specified: roughly ten-day PBMC culture with coronavirus spike peptide pools or control peptides (ViraFEST assay). Sequencing of the DNA from cultured CD4+ T cells was carried out with the Oncomine TCR Beta short-read assay. Each CDR3 protein gets one entry after TCRdb re-called the PCR reads with MiXCR. The sample records about 19,000 distinct CDR3 sequences, under 60% being singletons. Their antigens are not known. The sequencing used CD4+ T cells from blood, cultured in vitro, collected after SARS-CoV-2 vaccination. The receptors originated from a human donor who had recovered from COVID-19.

This chain uses TRBV20-1 with TRBJ2-5; no firm D call. The CDR3 contains 12 residues. V was trimmed by 0 bases and J by 4 bases, leaving 6 bases between them. Germline V CDR1 and CDR2: DFQATT, SNEGSKA (reference sequence). CDR3 sequence: CSARDNGETQYF. The CDR3 DNA reads TGCAGTGCTAGAGACAACGGAGAGACCCAGTACTTC.

This chain links TRBV7-2 with TRBJ2-5; TRBD2 is a possible D gene (5 bases). Deletions cut 4 bases from V and 7 bases from J, with 13 bases between. Germline CDR1 SGHTA, CDR2 FQGNSA. The CDR3 loop spans 13 amino acids. The CDR3 coding sequence is TGTGCCAGCAGCTATACGGAGGCGGGGACCCAGTACTTC. Translation gives CASSYTEAGTQYF.

In its sample, this clonotype was seen a few times. The rearrangement links TRBV20-1 to TRBJ1-3; D unclear. Deletions cut 6 bases from V and 0 bases from J, with 6 bases between. The V gene's germline CDR1 is DFQATT and CDR2 SNEGSKA (reference sequence). This CDR3 is 12 amino acids long. CDR3 nucleotide sequence: TGCAGTGCGCAACCCTCTGGAAACACCATATATTTT. Translating it yields CSAQPSGNTIYF.

The chain employs TRBV29-1 and TRBJ1-2; D remains unclear. Per germline, CDR1 SQVTM and CDR2 ANQGSEA. Trimming left V 5 bases short and J 6 bases short, with 10 bases between. The CDR3 loop spans 11 amino acids. The chain's CDR3 is CSVTEGHGYTF. In DNA, the CDR3 is TGCAGCGTTACGGAAGGTCATGGCTACACCTTC.

The chain is built from TRBV11-3 and TRBJ2-7; TRBD1 agrees at 10 bases. From germline, CDR1 is SGHNT and CDR2 YENEEA. The J segment lost 3 bases and the V segment lost 6 bases, leaving 8 bases of the junction unmatched. The CDR3 sequence is 15 residues long. The CDR3 DNA sequence: TGTGCCAGCAGGCGAGGGACAGGGGCCGTCTACGAGCAGTACTTC. Its translation: CASRRGTGAVYEQYF.

To note about this clonotype: No conserved phenylalanine or tryptophan ends this CDR3, so it is likely a read error. The rearrangement uses TRBV6-1 and TRBJ1-1; tentatively, D is TRBD1 (6 bases). This CDR3 is 15 amino acids long. Germline lookup yields CDR1 MNHNS and CDR2 SASEGT. Trimming pared 7 bases from V and 0 bases from J, leaving 15 bases between. CDR3 DNA: TGTGCCAGCAAGGAACGGGGGGACATGAACACTGAAGCTTTCTCT. As protein: CASKERGDMNTEAFS.

The chain links TRBV11-3 to TRBJ1-1; 9 nucleotides line up with TRBD1. The CDR3 covers 15 residues. V shed 3 bases, J shed 3 bases, and the junction held 5 bases outside the gene matches. Germline values: CDR1 SGHNT, CDR2 YENEEA. The CDR3 sequence is CASSFNRGQYTEAFF. CDR3 coding DNA: TGTGCCAGCAGCTTTAACAGGGGGCAGTACACTGAAGCTTTCTTT.

J is TRBJ2-3 and V is TRBV7-2; D might be TRBD2 (6 bases). The germline V and J ends were trimmed by 8 bases and 3 bases, with 15 bases remaining between them. The germline V gene encodes CDR1 SGHTA and CDR2 FQGNSA. CDR3 length: 14 amino acids. The CDR3 DNA follows: TGTGCCAGCGTGTTGACCGGGAGTACAGATACGCAGTATTTT. Protein sequence: CASVLTGSTDTQYF.

This clonotype was recorded a few times. The chain has TRBV11-3 and TRBJ2-2, with D perhaps TRBD1 (7 bases). The V and J ends lost 5 bases and 15 bases respectively, with 16 bases between them. This CDR3 has 12 amino acids. Germline CDR1 reads SGHNT; CDR2 reads YENEEA. CDR3: CASSGTGEVVFF. The CDR3 DNA sequence: TGTGCCAGCAGCGGTACAGGGGAGGTGGTGTTTTTT.

This clonotype was found a few times. The chain combines TRBV20-1 with TRBJ2-5; 7 bases are a match to TRBD2. The germline V gene has CDR1 DFQATT and CDR2 SNEGSKA (reference sequence). The V and J ends lost 3 bases and 2 bases, in that order; junction bases with no gene match: 9. CDR3 length equals 15 residues. DNA for the CDR3: TGCAGTGCTAGGGCTAGCGGAGGGTTACAAGAGACCCAGTACTTC. This translates into CSARASGGLQETQYF.

The chain has TRBV5-6 and TRBJ2-7, with a weak D call TRBD2 (6 bases). Germline V CDR1 and CDR2: SGHDT, YYEEEE. V lost 0 bases to trimming and J lost 4 bases, with 11 bases between them. CDR3 size: 14 residues. The CDR3, as DNA: TGTGCCAGCAGCTTGGCCGGGAGTGTTTACGAGCAGTACTTC. This translates into CASSLAGSVYEQYF.

The gene calls are TRBV24-1 and TRBJ2-1; a weak D match, TRBD2 (9 bases). Germline-derived CDR1 and CDR2 are KGHDR and SFDVKD. Trimming stripped 0 bases from V and 7 bases from J, with 18 bases between. The CDR3 extends over 17 amino acids. The DNA of the CDR3 is TGTGCCACCAGTGATTTGCCCCAGGGGGCGGGAGGGAATGAGCAGTTCTTC. Translating gives CATSDLPQGAGGNEQFF.

V gene TRBV11-3 combines with J gene TRBJ1-1; D is unclear. This CDR3 is built from 13 residues. Germline-derived CDR1 and CDR2 are SGHNT and YENEEA. The V and J ends lost 5 bases and 1 base respectively, with 8 bases between them. This CDR3 is CASSLTWNTEAFF. For the CDR3, the DNA is TGTGCCAGCAGCCTCACGTGGAACACTGAAGCTTTCTTT.

This clonotype was picked up a small number of times. This chain joins TRBV6-2 or TRBV6-3 and TRBJ1-2; 9 bases match TRBD1. Germline CDR1 and CDR2: MNHEY and SVGEGT. V trimming: 4 bases; J trimming: 6 bases; junction bases outside the gene matches: 0. This CDR3 is 12 amino acids long. CDR3 coding DNA: TGTGCCAGCAGTTGGACAGGGGATGGCTACACCTTC. Amino acids: CASSWTGDGYTF.

The chain has TRBV9 and TRBJ2-5; 7 nucleotides agree with TRBD1. Germline V CDR1 and CDR2: SGDLS, YYNGEE. After removal of 3 bases from V and 5 bases from J, the junction contained 10 bases not matched to a gene. The CDR3 totals 15 residues. The DNA of the CDR3 is TGTGCCAGCAGCGCCCGGGACAGTGGTAGGGAGACCCAGTACTTC. It is translated as CASSARDSGRETQYF.

This clonotype is large within its sample. The chain carries TRBV7-2 and TRBJ1-1, with D possibly TRBD1 on 5 matching bases. CDR1 is SGHTA and CDR2 is FQGNSA in the germline V gene. CDR3 length: 14 residues. Deletions cut 8 bases from V and 2 bases from J, with 15 bases between. The CDR3 DNA sequence: TGTGCCAGCGGGCCCAGGGCCTCCAACACTGAAGCTTTCTTT. Translating gives CASGPRASNTEAFF. Full variable domain (remainder filled in from reference TRBV7-2 and TRBJ1-1): GAGVSQSPSNKVTEKGKDVELRCDPISGHTALYWYRQSLGQGLEFLIYFQGNSAPDKSGLPSDRFSAERTGGSVSTLTIQRTQQEDSAVYLCASGPRASNTEAFFGQGTRLTVV.

The CDR3 is CATSRGDTQYF. The DNA for the CDR3 is TGTGCCACCAGCAGAGGAGATACGCAGTATTTT. This rearrangement joins TRBV15 to TRBJ2-3; D is unclear. CDR1 is LNHNV and CDR2 is YYDKDF in the germline V gene (reference sequence). V gave up 1 base and J gave up 5 bases, with 1 base separating them. The CDR3 spans 11 residues.

This clonotype was detected only a few times. The genes are TRBV25-1 and TRBJ2-5; possible D gene TRBD2, 6 bases. Germline loops: CDR1 MGHDK, CDR2 SYGVNS. The CDR3 has 13 amino acids. Trimming shortened V by 6 bases and J by 1 base, and 9 bases separated the two germline ends. CDR3 protein: CASRGTPQETQYF. The CDR3 DNA follows: TGTGCCAGCAGGGGGACTCCCCAAGAGACCCAGTACTTC.

This clonotype was seen a few times. In DNA, the CDR3 is TGCAGTGCTAGGTCCAGGGCCCTTCGGGATACGCAGTATTTT. The encoded protein is CSARSRALRDTQYF. This chain links TRBV20-1 with TRBJ2-3; tentative D call: TRBD1 (5 bases). The CDR3 length is 14 residues. V shed 3 bases and J shed 6 bases, with 16 bases lying between them. Germline V gene lookup returns CDR1 DFQATT and CDR2 SNEGSKA (reference sequence).

The chain carries TRBV28 and TRBJ1-2, with D perhaps TRBD1 (5 bases). The CDR3 extends over 13 amino acids. Trimming removed 7 bases from V and 3 bases from J, with 12 bases in between. Germline V CDR1 and CDR2: MDHEN, SYDVKM. CDR3 in amino acids: CASKLTDDYGYTF. For the CDR3, the DNA is TGTGCCAGCAAACTGACAGATGACTATGGCTACACCTTC.

The chain uses TRBV20-1 and TRBJ2-1, with TRBD1 matching 7 bases. J was trimmed by 2 bases and V by 4 bases; bases with no gene match: 8. The length of the CDR3 is 15 residues. CDR1 and CDR2 (germline): DFQATT, SNEGSKA (reference sequence). In DNA, the CDR3 is TGCAGTGCTAAGAATCAGGGGGATCCCTACAATGAGCAGTTCTTC. Its protein is CSAKNQGDPYNEQFF.

The chain employs TRBV7-2 and TRBJ1-1, with 9 bases matching TRBD1. The CDR3 totals 15 residues. V shed 6 bases and J 3 bases; nucleotides not matched to a gene: 8. The germline CDR1 and CDR2 sequences are SGHTA and FQGNSA. CDR3 amino acids: CASSRRTGEDTEAFF. The CDR3 coding sequence is TGTGCCAGCAGTCGCCGGACAGGGGAGGACACTGAAGCTTTCTTT.

The chain has TRBV6-2 or TRBV6-3 and TRBJ1-2; 7 bases are shared with TRBD1. The V and J ends lost 6 bases and 0 bases, in that order; junction bases with no gene match: 4. The CDR3 extends over 14 amino acids. Germline CDR1 MNHEY, CDR2 SVGEGT. The CDR3 is CASRRDSPNYGYTF. The CDR3 DNA reads as TGTGCCAGCAGACGGGACAGCCCTAACTATGGCTACACCTTC.

This sequence joins TRBV20-1 and TRBJ1-6, with D unresolved. Germline V gives CDR1 DFQATT, CDR2 SNEGSKA (reference sequence). The germline V and J ends were trimmed by 6 bases and 9 bases, with 27 bases remaining between them. There are 17 residues in the CDR3. CDR3 in amino acids: CSAPEPAGQFGRSPLHF. The CDR3 nucleotides are TGCAGTGCCCCAGAGCCGGCAGGCCAATTTGGTCGTTCACCCCTCCACTTT.

The V gene is TRBV6-5, the J gene TRBJ1-2; 10 bases are a match to TRBD1. CDR3 length: 16 residues. Germline lookup yields CDR1 MNHEY and CDR2 SVGAGI. V was pared by 6 bases and J by 6 bases, with 13 bases of the junction left unmatched. The CDR3 nucleotides read TGTGCCAGCAGCTACGACTTGACAGGGGGCATCGATGGCTACACCTTC. The encoded protein is CASSYDLTGGIDGYTF.

The chain recombines TRBV20-1 with TRBJ2-3; 10 positions agree with TRBD2. Germline-derived CDR1 and CDR2 are DFQATT and SNEGSKA (reference sequence). V shed 5 bases and J 4 bases; nucleotides not matched to a gene: 9. This CDR3 spans 15 amino acids. The DNA for the CDR3 is TGCAGTGCTTTCAGCGGGGGGGAATTGGCAGATACGCAGTATTTT. This encodes CSAFSGGELADTQYF.

The chain has TRBV7-9 and TRBJ2-7; TRBD1 aligns across 7 bases. V shed 5 bases, J shed 2 bases, and the junction held 9 bases outside the gene matches. CDR3 length: 15 amino acids. The germline CDR1 and CDR2 sequences are SEHNR and FQNEAQ (reference sequence). The CDR3 is CASSPNIRGPYEQYF. The CDR3, as DNA: TGTGCCAGCAGCCCCAACATTAGGGGGCCCTACGAGCAGTACTTC.

This clonotype was counted a few times. This chain uses TRBV7-2 with TRBJ1-2; no reliable D call. The V end lost 0 bases, the J end lost 8 bases, and 7 bases lay between the germline ends. This CDR3 is built from 12 residues. Germline V gives CDR1 SGHTA, CDR2 FQGNSA. The CDR3 spells CASSLALWGYTF. In nucleotides, the CDR3 is TGTGCCAGCAGCTTAGCTCTTTGGGGCTACACCTTC.

This clonotype was observed a few times. The chain links TRBV27 to TRBJ1-1, with a tentative D call TRBD1 (6 bases). Trimming removed 3 bases from V and 7 bases from J, with 12 bases in between. Germline assignment: CDR1 MNHEY and CDR2 SMNVEV (reference sequence). The CDR3 totals 13 residues. The chain's CDR3 is CASSFKGDNEAFF. Here the CDR3 DNA reads TGTGCCAGCAGTTTTAAGGGGGACAATGAAGCTTTCTTT.

The chain links TRBV20-1 to TRBJ2-1; D is unresolved. Germline CDR1 reads DFQATT; CDR2 reads SNEGSKA (reference sequence). V lost 6 bases and J 4 bases, leaving 4 bases between the germline ends. CDR3 length: 10 residues. The CDR3, as DNA: TGCAGTGCCGTTTACAATGAGCAGTTCTTC. It encodes CSAVYNEQFF.